This passage covers 32 T cell receptor beta chains from one sample sequenced in a study of regulatory T cells in long-lasting Graves disease. The time point denotes: persistent/refractory GD, antithyroid drugs over 5 years with positive TRAb. PBMC-extracted RNA yielded the TCR library. Arm-PCR of CDR3 regions and iRepertoire HTBI primers were the basis on which TCR beta libraries were built. TCRdb reprocessed the multiplex PCR reads via MiXCR and lists one record per CDR3 protein. Among 350,000 to 450,000 distinct CDR3 sequences listed, around 23% were seen once. The sample consisted of peripheral blood mononuclear cells (PBMCs), taken when the disease was refractory, from a patient treated with antithyroid drugs. These receptors were obtained from a female donor with Graves disease.

The rearrangement uses TRBV27 and TRBJ2-1; no reliable D call. CDR1 is MNHEY, CDR2 SMNVEV, per germline (reference sequence). Trimming took off 0 bases at V and 3 bases at J, with 3 bases between the two ends. This CDR3 spans 13 amino acids. The CDR3 nucleotides are TGTGCCAGCAGTTTATCTAACTACAATGAGCAGTTCTTC. Protein sequence: CASSLSNYNEQFF.

The table lists this clonotype with a few counts. The V call is TRBV7-9, the J call TRBJ1-2; no reliable D call. This CDR3 spans 17 amino acids. Trimming pared 1 base from V and 4 bases from J, leaving 19 bases between. Germline V gene sequence: CDR1 SEHNR, CDR2 FQNEAQ (reference sequence). The CDR3 DNA reads as TGTGCCAGCAGCTTAGGAGTTGTGGACGGACCATTCTATGGCTACACCTTC. This encodes CASSLGVVDGPFYGYTF.

This clonotype was observed a handful of times. DNA for the CDR3: TGTGCCAGCAGCTCCGACGCATCGGGCACCGGGGAGCTGTTTTTT. This gives the protein CASSSDASGTGELFF. V and J are TRBV7-8 and TRBJ2-2; D uncertain. V gave up 4 bases and J gave up 4 bases, with 13 bases separating them. In germline, CDR1 is SGHVS, CDR2 FQNEAQ. The CDR3 runs 15 residues. Using reference TRBV7-8 and TRBJ2-2 for the parts outside the CDR3, the full variable domain is GAGVSQSPRYKVAKRGQDVALRCDPISGHVSLFWYQQALGQGPEFLTYFQNEAQLDKSGLPSDRFFAERPEGSVSTLKIQRTQQEDSAVYLCASSSDASGTGELFFGEGSRLTVL.

There are a few counts of this clonotype. The V gene is TRBV7-3, the J gene TRBJ2-1; 11 bases agree with TRBD2. The germline CDR1 and CDR2 sequences are SGHTA and FQGTGA. The CDR3 is 16 residues long. J was trimmed by 3 bases and V by 0 bases; bases with no gene match: 1. Here the CDR3 reads CASSLTTSGDYNEQFF. The CDR3 DNA follows: TGTGCCAGCAGCTTAACGACTAGCGGGGACTACAATGAGCAGTTCTTC.

This clonotype was recorded at least ten times. This chain connects TRBV3-1 to TRBJ2-4, with TRBD1 as a possible D gene (5 bases). CDR1 is LGHDT, CDR2 YNNKEL, per germline (reference sequence). Trimming stripped 0 bases from V and 0 bases from J, with 15 bases between. The CDR3 totals 18 residues. The DNA of the CDR3 is TGTGCCAGCAGCCAAGAGGGTGGGCGGACAATAGCCAAAAACATTCAGTACTTC. Amino acids: CASSQEGGRTIAKNIQYF.

The chain couples TRBV5-1 to TRBJ1-3, with 7 bases that match TRBD1. The CDR3 sequence is 17 residues long. Germline loops: CDR1 SGHRS, CDR2 YFSETQ. Trimming at V came to 4 bases and at J to 0 bases, leaving 10 bases not matched to a gene. CDR3 residues: CASSTSPTGDSGNTIYF. The CDR3 DNA reads as TGCGCCAGCAGCACAAGCCCCACAGGGGACTCTGGAAACACCATATATTTT.

This chain links TRBV27 with TRBJ2-4; D is ambiguous. Trimming stripped 3 bases from V and 2 bases from J, with 5 bases between. The CDR3 sequence is 13 residues long. Germline CDR1 is MNHEY and CDR2 is SMNVEV (reference sequence). This chain's CDR3 is CASSLLSKNIQYF. The DNA of the CDR3 is TGTGCCAGCAGTTTGCTTTCCAAAAACATTCAGTACTTC.

V is TRBV20-1 and J is TRBJ1-5, with D unresolved. The CDR3 spans 12 residues. V was cut by 0 bases and J by 6 bases, with 6 bases left in between. Germline loops: CDR1 DFQATT, CDR2 SNEGSKA (reference sequence). CDR3 protein: CSARDYVQPQHF. The DNA of the CDR3 is TGCAGTGCTAGAGATTATGTTCAGCCCCAGCATTTT.

This clonotype was observed a few times. This clone may be a read error of a much larger clone one base away. The chain combines TRBV6-1 with TRBJ1-1; D remains ambiguous. Germline V gene data show CDR1 as MNHNS and CDR2 as SASEGT. This CDR3 comprises 13 residues. Trimming pared 8 bases from V and 1 base from J, leaving 11 bases between. CDR3 in amino acids: CASGKAENTEAFF. The CDR3 nucleotides are TGTGCCAGCGGAAAGGCAGAGAACACTGAAGCTTTCTTT.

This chain connects TRBV10-3 to TRBJ2-7, with a possible D match to TRBD1 (5 bases). The CDR3 spans 15 residues. Germline lookup yields CDR1 ENHRY and CDR2 SYGVKD. V lost 3 bases to trimming and J lost 0 bases, with 12 bases between them. The CDR3 nucleotides are TGTGCCATCAGTGACTGGCGGACAAGCTCCTACGAGCAGTACTTC. It translates to CAISDWRTSSYEQYF.

V usage is TRBV19 and J usage is TRBJ2-1; D gene unclear. V shed 1 base and J shed 5 bases, with 12 bases lying between them. The CDR3 sequence is 15 residues long. The V gene's germline CDR1 is LNHDA and CDR2 SQIVND (reference sequence). This chain's CDR3 is CASSIVSRAHNEQFF. The DNA of the CDR3 is TGTGCCAGTAGTATAGTCAGTAGAGCGCACAATGAGCAGTTCTTC.

This rearrangement joins TRBV20-1 to TRBJ1-1, with TRBD1 as a possible D gene (6 bases). Germline assignment: CDR1 DFQATT and CDR2 SNEGSKA (reference sequence). This CDR3 spans 14 amino acids. The V gene lost 6 bases and the J gene lost 5 bases, with 19 bases spanning the gap. For the CDR3, the DNA is TGCAGTGCGTATAAGGGGGGCGGAAGGACTGAAGCTTTCTTT. Its protein is CSAYKGGGRTEAFF.

This clonotype was recorded at least ten times. The chain employs TRBV7-9 and TRBJ2-5; D is uncertain. The CDR3 is 17 residues long. Germline loops: CDR1 SEHNR, CDR2 FQNEAQ (reference sequence). The germline V and J ends were trimmed by 1 base and 2 bases, with 17 bases remaining between them. The CDR3 coding sequence is TGTGCCAGCAGCTTAGGGTTTGGCCGCAGCATTCAAGAGACCCAGTACTTC. Translated, it gives CASSLGFGRSIQETQYF.

This clonotype was found many times. This chain uses TRBV3-1 with TRBJ1-2; D gene unclear. Germline CDR1 and CDR2: LGHDT and YNNKEL (reference sequence). This CDR3 has 14 residues. Deletions cut 0 bases from V and 5 bases from J, with 10 bases between. The CDR3 DNA is TGTGCCAGCAGCCAAGATATCGCGGGGTATGGCTACACCTTC. Residues: CASSQDIAGYGYTF.

This clonotype was detected many times. The chain couples TRBV2 to TRBJ2-7; no firm D call. This CDR3 is 13 amino acids long. From germline, CDR1 is SNHLY and CDR2 FYNNEI. Trimming cost V 3 bases and J 0 bases, with 6 bases left between them. The CDR3 DNA is TGTGCCAGCAGTGATCGGATCTCCTACGAGCAGTACTTC. Amino acid sequence: CASSDRISYEQYF.

The chain carries TRBV7-9 and TRBJ2-7; D may be TRBD1 (7 bases). Germline values: CDR1 SEHNR, CDR2 FQNEAQ (reference sequence). The CDR3 sequence is 15 residues long. The V end lost 5 bases, the J end lost 4 bases, and 18 bases lay between the germline ends. CDR3 nucleotides: TGTGCCAGCAGCCCGGGCGGGACAGTCCCTTACGAGCAGTACTTC. Translating it yields CASSPGGTVPYEQYF.

This clonotype was detected ten times or more. This rearrangement joins TRBV19 to TRBJ1-5; a possible D gene is TRBD1 (5 bases). Between the trimmed V and J ends, which lost 8 bases and 0 bases, there was a span of 11 bases. Germline assignment: CDR1 LNHDA and CDR2 SQIVND (reference sequence). The CDR3 contains 14 residues. CDR3 protein: CASVGPYSNQPQHF. DNA of the CDR3: TGTGCCAGTGTGGGGCCTTATAGCAATCAGCCCCAGCATTTT.

This clonotype occurred a few times. The V call is TRBV28, the J call TRBJ2-3; TRBD1 agrees at 8 bases. This CDR3 region has 16 residues. CDR1 and CDR2 (germline): MDHEN, SYDVKM. J gave up 0 bases and V 5 bases, and 7 bases lay outside the gene matches. CDR3 nucleotides: TGTGCCAGCAGTGGACAGGGCCGTGCTAGCACAGATACGCAGTATTTT. This translates into CASSGQGRASTDTQYF.

This clonotype was picked up many times. The chain joins TRBV7-2 to TRBJ2-7; the D gene is possibly TRBD1 (5 bases). Trimming pared 5 bases from V and 6 bases from J, leaving 14 bases between. CDR3 length equals 13 residues. Germline CDR1 is SGHTA and CDR2 is FQGNSA. CDR3 in DNA: TGTGCCAGCAGCCTAGGGGATTCAGGCGAGCAGTACTTC. Its translation: CASSLGDSGEQYF. Looking up the rest from reference TRBV7-2 and TRBJ2-7 gives the full variable domain: GAGVSQSPSNKVTEKGKDVELRCDPISGHTALYWYRQSLGQGLEFLIYFQGNSAPDKSGLPSDRFSAERTGGSVSTLTIQRTQQEDSAVYLCASSLGDSGEQYFGPGTRLTVT.

This clonotype was detected many times. The chain links TRBV6-1 to TRBJ1-4; D ambiguous. The germline V gene has CDR1 MNHNS and CDR2 SASEGT. This CDR3 is 16 amino acids long. V shed 0 bases and J shed 4 bases, with 12 bases lying between them. CDR3 in DNA: TGTGCCAGCAGTGAAGCCACAGCGCGCCGTAATGAAAAACTGTTTTTT. The encoded protein is CASSEATARRNEKLFF.

This clonotype was observed at least ten times. The chain joins TRBV20-1 to TRBJ1-5; D is unclear. V was shortened by 3 bases and J by 1 base, with 7 bases between the two germline ends. CDR1 is DFQATT and CDR2 is SNEGSKA in the germline V gene (reference sequence). This CDR3 contains 13 residues. This CDR3 reads CSARPPSNQPQHF. In DNA form, the CDR3 reads TGCAGTGCTAGGCCCCCAAGCAATCAGCCCCAGCATTTT.

This clonotype was seen repeatedly, ten times or more. For the CDR3, the DNA is TGTGCCAGCAGTCCATTGTTGGGTAATTACGAGCAGTACTTC. It encodes CASSPLLGNYEQYF. The V call is TRBV28, the J call TRBJ2-7; no reliable D call. V lost 5 bases, J lost 4 bases, and 15 bases lay in between. The germline V gene has CDR1 MDHEN and CDR2 SYDVKM. The CDR3 consists of 14 residues. Together with reference TRBV28 and TRBJ2-7, the CDR3 gives the full variable domain: DVKVTQSSRYLVKRTGEKVFLECVQDMDHENMFWYRQDPGLGLRLIYFSYDVKMKEKGDIPEGYSVSREKKERFSLILESASTNQTSMYLCASSPLLGNYEQYFGPGTRLTVT.

CDR3 residues: CASSLGGRDENEQFF. DNA for the CDR3: TGTGCCAGCAGTTTGGGCGGGAGGGATGAGAATGAGCAGTTCTTC. The chain links TRBV28 to TRBJ2-1, with 9 bases aligning to TRBD2. The ends lost 3 bases at V and 7 bases at J; junction bases unmatched: 7. The germline gives CDR1 MDHEN, CDR2 SYDVKM. CDR3 length: 15 amino acids.

This clonotype was seen repeatedly, ten times or more. This sequence joins TRBV6-1 and TRBJ2-7, with D unresolved. V was shortened by 5 bases and J by 7 bases, with 9 bases between the two germline ends. Germline V CDR1 and CDR2: MNHNS, SASEGT. This CDR3 comprises 11 residues. The CDR3 loop is CASSPFREQYF. The CDR3 DNA follows: TGTGCCAGCAGTCCGTTTAGGGAGCAGTACTTC.

This clonotype came up a few times. V usage is TRBV6-2 or TRBV6-3 and J usage is TRBJ2-7; 9 nucleotides match TRBD1. The J segment lost 3 bases and the V segment lost 0 bases, leaving 6 bases of the junction unmatched. This CDR3 region has 16 residues. Germline values: CDR1 MNHEY, CDR2 SVGEGT. The CDR3 here is CASSYSGTGTNYEQYF. The CDR3 DNA is TGTGCCAGCAGTTACTCCGGGACAGGGACAAACTACGAGCAGTACTTC.

This clonotype showed up many times. The chain has TRBV29-1 and TRBJ2-7; tentatively, D is TRBD2 (7 bases). Germline V CDR1 and CDR2: SQVTM, ANQGSEA. V gave up 6 bases and J gave up 11 bases, with 17 bases separating them. The CDR3 length is 11 residues. CDR3 in DNA: TGCAGCGTGGGAGGGACACGAGGGGAGTACTTC. Encoded protein: CSVGGTRGEYF.

This clonotype was seen repeatedly, ten times or more. The chain links TRBV6-5 to TRBJ1-5; D is uncertain. The germline V gene encodes CDR1 MNHEY and CDR2 SVGAGI. V was shortened by 2 bases and J by 5 bases, with 16 bases between the two germline ends. The CDR3 has 16 residues. DNA of the CDR3: TGTGCCAGCAGTTACAACTTTTCCTTGCTGTATCAGCCCCAGCATTTT. Translated: CASSYNFSLLYQPQHF.

This clonotype was counted only a few times. The chain employs TRBV4-1 and TRBJ2-7; no firm D call. CDR1 and CDR2 (germline): MGHRA, YSYEKL. The CDR3 loop spans 14 amino acids. V shed 0 bases and J shed 3 bases, with 9 bases lying between them. The CDR3, as DNA: TGCGCCAGCAGCCAAGATTGGGCAGACTACGAGCAGTACTTC. Translation gives CASSQDWADYEQYF.

There are many counts of this clonotype. The chain recombines TRBV27 with TRBJ2-5; 9 bases fit TRBD1. CDR1 and CDR2 from the germline V gene are MNHEY and SMNVEV (reference sequence). The CDR3 runs 15 residues. Germline trimming cut 5 bases from V and 5 bases from J; bases unmatched to any gene: 9. In DNA form, the CDR3 reads TGTGCCAGCAGTCCCCGGGACAGGGAGGGGGAGACCCAGTACTTC. This encodes CASSPRDREGETQYF.

This clonotype has a count of ten or more. The chain is built from TRBV29-1 and TRBJ1-1; 8 bases are shared with TRBD1. Germline V CDR1 and CDR2: SQVTM, ANQGSEA. The CDR3 is 14 amino acids. Unmatched junction bases numbered 6, after V lost 1 base and J lost 5 bases. This CDR3 reads CSVEGPGGRTEAFF. Written as DNA, the CDR3 is TGCAGCGTTGAAGGCCCAGGGGGCAGAACTGAAGCTTTCTTT.

This clonotype was counted between two and nine times. The CDR3 protein is CSASPTGTGNTIYF. CDR3 DNA: TGCAGTGCTAGCCCGACAGGGACTGGAAACACCATATATTTT. The V gene is TRBV20-1, the J gene TRBJ1-3; 7 positions agree with TRBD1. Unmatched junction bases numbered 4, after V lost 3 bases and J lost 2 bases. The V gene's germline CDR1 is DFQATT and CDR2 SNEGSKA (reference sequence). The CDR3 spans 14 residues.

This clonotype has ten or more counts. The chain recombines TRBV2 with TRBJ2-7; 11 bases are a match to TRBD1. The CDR3 has 15 amino acids. V lost 6 bases and J lost 1; bases outside the gene matches: 5. The germline gives CDR1 SNHLY, CDR2 FYNNEI. Here the CDR3 reads CASRGTGGNSYEQYF. The CDR3 coding sequence is TGTGCCAGCAGGGGGACAGGGGGGAATTCCTACGAGCAGTACTTC.